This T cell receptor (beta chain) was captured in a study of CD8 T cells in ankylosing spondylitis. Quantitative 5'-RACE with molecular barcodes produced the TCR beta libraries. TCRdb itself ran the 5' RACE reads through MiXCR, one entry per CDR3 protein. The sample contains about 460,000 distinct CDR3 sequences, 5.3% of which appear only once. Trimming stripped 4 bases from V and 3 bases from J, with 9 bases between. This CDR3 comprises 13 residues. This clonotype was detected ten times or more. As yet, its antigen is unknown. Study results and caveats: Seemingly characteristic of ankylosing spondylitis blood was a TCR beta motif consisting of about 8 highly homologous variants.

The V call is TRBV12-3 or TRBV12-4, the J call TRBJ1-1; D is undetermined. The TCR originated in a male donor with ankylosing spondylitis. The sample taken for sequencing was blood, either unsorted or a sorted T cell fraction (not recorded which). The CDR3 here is CASSSQLDTEAFF. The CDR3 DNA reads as TGTGCCAGCAGTTCACAATTGGACACTGAAGCTTTCTTT.